This entry is about one T cell receptor beta chain. Per the authors' pipeline: Researchers report that nucleated cell counts were estimated from reference gene primer amplification. Some clones are missing from TCRdb's copy, which holds only in-frame ones; the method was immunoSEQ multiplex PCR. V and J calls plus clone size are reproduced from that table; the DNA served to infer D and trimming. This sample has 150,000 to 200,000 clones, with 86% found just once. This sample was taken from a study of blood T cell repertoires in COVID-19. As for the study in general: Acute and convalescent COVID-19 specimens originated in the United States, Italy and Spain. The analysed material was cDNA or gDNA that came from T cells, B-cell-depleted T cells, or PBMCs.

The receptor comes from a woman aged 70-85 years with acute or convalescent COVID-19. The source material was peripheral blood.

This CDR3 reads CASSLVGTGSENTIYF. The CDR3 region has the DNA TGCGCCAGCAGCTTAGTAGGGACAGGGAGCGAAAACACCATATATTTT. The rearrangement joins TRBV5-1 to TRBJ1-3; 9 bases agree with TRBD1. The V gene end was trimmed by 2 bases and the J gene end by 6 bases; junction bases not matched to a gene: 9. Germline V gene lookup returns CDR1 SGHRS and CDR2 YFSETQ. There are 16 residues in the CDR3.